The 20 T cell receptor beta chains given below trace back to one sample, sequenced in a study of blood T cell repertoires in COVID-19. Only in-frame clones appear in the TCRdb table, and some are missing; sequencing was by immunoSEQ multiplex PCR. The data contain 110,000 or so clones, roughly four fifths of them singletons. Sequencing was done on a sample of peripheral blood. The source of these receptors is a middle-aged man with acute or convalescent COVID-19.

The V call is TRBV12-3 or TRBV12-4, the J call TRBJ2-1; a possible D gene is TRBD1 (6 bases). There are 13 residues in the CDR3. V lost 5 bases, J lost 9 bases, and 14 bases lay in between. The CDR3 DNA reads TGTGCCAGCAGTGTACAGGGATTAGGTGAGCAGTTCTTC. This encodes CASSVQGLGEQFF.

In DNA form, the CDR3 reads TGTGCCAGCAGTGACTCAGGGGACATTCAGTACTTC. Its translation: CASSDSGDIQYF. V is TRBV2 and J is TRBJ2-4; D may be TRBD1 (6 bases). This CDR3 has 12 residues. Germline CDR1 and CDR2: SNHLY and FYNNEI. Trimming took off 3 bases at V and 8 bases at J, with 8 bases between the two ends.

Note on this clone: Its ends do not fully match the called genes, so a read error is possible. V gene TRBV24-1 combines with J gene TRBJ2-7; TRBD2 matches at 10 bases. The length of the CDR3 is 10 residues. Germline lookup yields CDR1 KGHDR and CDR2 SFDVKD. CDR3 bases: TGTGCCACCAAAGGGGGACTAGCGAACTTC. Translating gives CATKGGLANF.

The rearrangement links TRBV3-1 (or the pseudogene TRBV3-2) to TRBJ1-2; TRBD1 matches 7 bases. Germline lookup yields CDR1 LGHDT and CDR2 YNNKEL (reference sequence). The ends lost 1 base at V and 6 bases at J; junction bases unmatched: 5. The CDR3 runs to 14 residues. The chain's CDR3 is CASSQGQGQHGYTF. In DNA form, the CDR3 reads TGTGCCAGCAGCCAAGGTCAGGGACAGCATGGCTACACCTTC.

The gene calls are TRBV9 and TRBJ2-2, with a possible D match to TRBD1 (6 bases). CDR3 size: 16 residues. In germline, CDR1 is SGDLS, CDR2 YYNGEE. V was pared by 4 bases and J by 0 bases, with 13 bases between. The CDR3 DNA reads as TGTGCCAGCAGCCTAAGACAGGCACCGAACACCGGGGAGCTGTTTTTT. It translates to CASSLRQAPNTGELFF.

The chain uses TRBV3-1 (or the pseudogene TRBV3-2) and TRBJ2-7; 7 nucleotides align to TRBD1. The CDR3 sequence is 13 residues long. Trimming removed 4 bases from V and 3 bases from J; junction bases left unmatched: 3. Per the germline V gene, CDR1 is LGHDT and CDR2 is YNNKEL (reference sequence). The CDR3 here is CASSRDRDYEQYF. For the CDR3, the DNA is TGTGCCAGCAGCCGAGACAGGGACTACGAGCAGTACTTC.

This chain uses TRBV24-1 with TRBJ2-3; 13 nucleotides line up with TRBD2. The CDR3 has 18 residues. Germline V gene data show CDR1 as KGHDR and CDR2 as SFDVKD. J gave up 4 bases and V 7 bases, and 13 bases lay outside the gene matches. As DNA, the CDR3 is TGTGCCACCAGCCAAACTAGCGGGAGGGCCGTCGAACCAGATACGCAGTATTTT. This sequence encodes CATSQTSGRAVEPDTQYF.

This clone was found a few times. Here the CDR3 reads CASRLAQRGGNTEAFF. The CDR3 nucleotides are TGTGCAAGTCGCTTAGCCCAACGGGGGGGGAACACTGAAGCTTTCTTT. The rearrangement joins TRBV12-2 to TRBJ1-1. TRBV12-2 is listed as a pseudogene. The CDR3 covers 16 residues.

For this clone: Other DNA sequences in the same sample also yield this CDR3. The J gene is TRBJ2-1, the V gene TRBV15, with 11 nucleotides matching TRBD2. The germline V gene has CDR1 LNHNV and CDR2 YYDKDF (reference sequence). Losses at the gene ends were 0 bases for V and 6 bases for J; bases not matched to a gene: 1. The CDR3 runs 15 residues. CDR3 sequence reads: CATSRDSGGANEQFF. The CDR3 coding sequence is TGTGCCACCAGCAGAGATAGCGGGGGGGCCAATGAGCAGTTCTTC.

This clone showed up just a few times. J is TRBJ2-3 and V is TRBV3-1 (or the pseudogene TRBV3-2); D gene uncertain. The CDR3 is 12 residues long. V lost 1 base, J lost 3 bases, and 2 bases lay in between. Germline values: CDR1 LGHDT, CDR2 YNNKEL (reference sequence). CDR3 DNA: TGTGCCAGCAGCCAAGTAACAGATACGCAGTATTTT. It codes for CASSQVTDTQYF.

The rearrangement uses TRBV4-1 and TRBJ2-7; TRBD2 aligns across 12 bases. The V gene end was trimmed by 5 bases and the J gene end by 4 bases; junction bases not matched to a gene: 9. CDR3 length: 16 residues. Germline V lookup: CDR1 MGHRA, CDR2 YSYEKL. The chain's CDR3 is CASSTKTSGRGYEQYF. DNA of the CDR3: TGCGCCAGCAGCACCAAGACTAGCGGGAGAGGATACGAGCAGTACTTC.

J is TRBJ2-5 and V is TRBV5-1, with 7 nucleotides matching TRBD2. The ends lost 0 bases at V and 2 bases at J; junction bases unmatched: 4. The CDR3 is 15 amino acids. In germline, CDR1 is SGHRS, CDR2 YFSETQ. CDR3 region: CASSLAPGGQETQYF. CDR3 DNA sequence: TGCGCCAGCAGCTTGGCCCCGGGGGGTCAAGAGACCCAGTACTTC.

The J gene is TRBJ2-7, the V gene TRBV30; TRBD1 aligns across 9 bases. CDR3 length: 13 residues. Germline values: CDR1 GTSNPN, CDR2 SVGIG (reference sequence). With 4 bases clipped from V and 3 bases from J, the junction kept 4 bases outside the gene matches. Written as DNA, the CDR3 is TGTGCCTGGAATAAGGGACAGGGCTACGAGCAGTACTTC. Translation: CAWNKGQGYEQYF. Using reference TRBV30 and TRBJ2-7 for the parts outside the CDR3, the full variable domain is SQTIHQWPATLVQPVGSPLSLECTVEGTSNPNLYWYRQAAGRGLQLLFYSVGIGQISSEVPQNLSASRPQDRQFILSSKKLLLSDSGFYLCAWNKGQGYEQYFGPGTRLTVT.

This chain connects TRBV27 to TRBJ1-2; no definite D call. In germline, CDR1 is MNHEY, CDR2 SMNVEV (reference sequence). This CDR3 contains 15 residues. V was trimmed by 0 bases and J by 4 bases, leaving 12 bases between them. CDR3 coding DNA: TGTGCCAGCAGTTTATCTCTTGGCGGACTCTATGGCTACACCTTC. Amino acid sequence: CASSLSLGGLYGYTF.

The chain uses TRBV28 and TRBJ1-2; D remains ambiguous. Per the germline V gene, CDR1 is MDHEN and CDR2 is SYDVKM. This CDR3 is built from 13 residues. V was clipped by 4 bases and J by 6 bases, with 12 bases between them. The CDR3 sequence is CASSSGSSNGYTF. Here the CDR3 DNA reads TGTGCCAGCAGTTCGGGGTCGTCGAATGGCTACACCTTC.

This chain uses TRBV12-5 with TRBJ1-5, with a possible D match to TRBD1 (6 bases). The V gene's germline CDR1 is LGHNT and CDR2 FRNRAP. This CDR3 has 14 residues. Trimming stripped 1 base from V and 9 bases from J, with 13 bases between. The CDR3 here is CASGLGQDLRPQHF. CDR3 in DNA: TGTGCTAGTGGTTTGGGACAGGACCTCCGGCCCCAGCATTTT.

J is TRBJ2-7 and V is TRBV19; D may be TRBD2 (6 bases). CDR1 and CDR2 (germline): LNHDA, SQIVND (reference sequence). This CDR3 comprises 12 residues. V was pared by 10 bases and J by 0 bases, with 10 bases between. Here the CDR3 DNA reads TGTGCCACTTCGACTAGCTCCTACGAGCAGTACTTC. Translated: CATSTSSYEQYF.

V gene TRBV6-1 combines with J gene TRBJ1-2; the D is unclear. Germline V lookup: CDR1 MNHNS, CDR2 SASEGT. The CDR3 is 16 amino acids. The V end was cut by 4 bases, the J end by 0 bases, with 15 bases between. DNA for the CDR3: TGTGCCAGCAGTGGCGGGCCCCATAAAGCTAACTATGGCTACACCTTC. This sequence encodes CASSGGPHKANYGYTF.

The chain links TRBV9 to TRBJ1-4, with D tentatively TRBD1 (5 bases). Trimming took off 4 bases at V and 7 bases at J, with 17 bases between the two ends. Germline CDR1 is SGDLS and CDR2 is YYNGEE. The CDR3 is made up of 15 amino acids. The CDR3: CASSPLGRASEKLFF. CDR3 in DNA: TGTGCCAGCAGCCCCCTGGGCAGGGCCTCTGAAAAACTGTTTTTT.

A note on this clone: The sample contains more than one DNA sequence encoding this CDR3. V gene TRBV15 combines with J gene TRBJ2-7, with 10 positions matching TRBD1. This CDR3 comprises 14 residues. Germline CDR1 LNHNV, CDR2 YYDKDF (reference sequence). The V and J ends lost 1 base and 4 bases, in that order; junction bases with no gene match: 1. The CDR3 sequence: CATSRGQGAYEQYF. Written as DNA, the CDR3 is TGTGCCACCAGCAGAGGACAGGGGGCTTACGAGCAGTACTTC.